This entry describes one TCR beta chain. The germline V gene has CDR1 SQVTM and CDR2 ANQGSEA. This CDR3 region has 13 residues. Between the trimmed V and J ends, which lost 5 bases and 1 base, there was a span of 11 bases. The assay was immunoSEQ multiplex PCR, and TCRdb's table has in-frame clones only and misses some. The repertoire holds over 90,000 clones, with about 92% as singletons. The sample comes from a study of control samples from healthy donors and cancer patients. The sequence derives from a young woman in good health. The sample taken for sequencing was blood. The chain carries TRBV29-1 and TRBJ2-5; weak D call: TRBD2 (7 bases). The CDR3 nucleotides read TGCAGCGTTAGGGGGAGGGGCCAAGAGACCCAGTACTTC. As protein: CSVRGRGQETQYF.